Shown below are 16 T cell receptor beta chains from a single sample sequenced in a study of cytomegalovirus exposure and HLA in healthy donors. PCR amplification relied on 60 Vbeta primers (plus 13 Jbeta primers). The repertoire was sequenced with immunoSEQ multiplex PCR; TCRdb's copy has only in-frame clones and lacks some. The repertoire includes about 130,000 clones, 83% of them detected once, and roughly 3.5% sits in the top ten. Sequencing was performed on PBMCs. The receptors stem from a woman in her forties in good health and CMV-seropositive.

This clone was detected once. The V and J genes are TRBV4-3 and TRBJ1-1; TRBD1 aligns across 7 bases. CDR1 and CDR2 (germline): LGHNA, YSLEER. This CDR3 is 18 amino acids long. J was trimmed by 1 base and V by 0 bases; bases with no gene match: 11. CDR3 sequence reads: CASSQDLDPGTANTEAFF. The CDR3 bases are TGCGCCAGCAGCCAAGATTTAGATCCCGGGACAGCGAACACTGAAGCTTTCTTT.

This sequence joins TRBV27 and TRBJ1-2; D possibly corresponds to TRBD1 (5 bases). The CDR3 has 15 amino acids. Deletions cut 4 bases from V and 5 bases from J, with 17 bases between. Looked up from germline, CDR1 is MNHEY and CDR2 is SMNVEV (reference sequence). For the CDR3, the DNA is TGTGCCAGCAGTTCGTGGGGGGGTAGTGGGTATGGCTACACCTTC. Translating gives CASSSWGGSGYGYTF.

The gene calls are TRBV7-8 and TRBJ1-2; D is perhaps TRBD1 (5 bases). Germline assignment: CDR1 SGHVS and CDR2 FQNEAQ. The V end lost 7 bases, the J end lost 4 bases, and 13 bases lay between the germline ends. The CDR3 has 13 amino acids. CDR3 amino acids: CASTLDRIYGYTF. The CDR3 bases are TGTGCCAGCACCCTCGACAGAATCTATGGCTACACCTTC. Complete variable domain (other parts from reference TRBV7-8 and TRBJ1-2): GAGVSQSPRYKVAKRGQDVALRCDPISGHVSLFWYQQALGQGPEFLTYFQNEAQLDKSGLPSDRFFAERPEGSVSTLKIQRTQQEDSAVYLCASTLDRIYGYTFGSGTRLTVV.

The chain uses TRBV7-2 and TRBJ2-5, with D tentatively TRBD2 (6 bases). V was cut by 5 bases and J by 2 bases, with 15 bases left in between. This CDR3 has 15 amino acids. CDR1 SGHTA and CDR2 FQGNSA come from the germline V gene. CDR3 nucleotides: TGTGCCAGCAGCAGACCGGGACTGGGACAAGAGACCCAGTACTTC. Translation: CASSRPGLGQETQYF.

The chain's CDR3 is CAIRGQTNEKLFF. CDR3 DNA: TGTGCCATCCGTGGCCAGACTAATGAAAAACTGTTTTTT. The chain employs TRBV19 and TRBJ1-4, with unresolved D. Per germline, CDR1 LNHDA and CDR2 SQIVND (reference sequence). The V and J ends lost 10 bases and 2 bases respectively, with 11 bases between them. The CDR3 extends over 13 amino acids.

The chain recombines TRBV30 with TRBJ1-1; D is ambiguous. With 0 bases removed from V and 3 bases from J, the gap between germline ends came to 11 bases. The CDR3 contains 14 residues. The germline V gene has CDR1 GTSNPN and CDR2 SVGIG (reference sequence). The CDR3, as DNA: TGTGCCTGGAGTGTTAACAGCTTATACACTGAAGCTTTCTTT. Protein: CAWSVNSLYTEAFF.

This clone was seen once. The CDR3 sequence is CASSGPRGWNEQFF. The CDR3 nucleotides are TGTGCCAGCAGCGGGCCTAGGGGGTGGAATGAGCAGTTCTTC. The chain uses TRBV11-2 and TRBJ2-1; TRBD1 is a possible D gene (6 bases). The V gene's germline CDR1 is SGHAT and CDR2 FQNNGV. The CDR3 runs to 14 residues. V dropped 5 bases and J dropped 7 bases, with 15 bases sitting between them.

This clone came up once. CDR3: CASSSSLGARSYEQYF. DNA of the CDR3: TGTGCCAGCAGCTCGAGCCTGGGGGCGAGGTCCTACGAGCAGTACTTC. The chain joins TRBV7-8 to TRBJ2-5; the D gene is possibly TRBD1 (6 bases). TRBJ2-7 matches the DNA end more closely, so the J call is doubtful. The germline gives CDR1 SGHVS, CDR2 FQNEAQ. This CDR3 is built from 16 residues.

V is TRBV6-5 and J is TRBJ2-5; 11 bases are a match to TRBD2. The better agreement between TRBJ2-7 and the DNA end casts doubt on the J call. The CDR3 sequence is 14 residues long. CDR1 MNHEY and CDR2 SVGAGI come from the germline V gene. The CDR3: CASRPGLAVYEQYF. DNA for the CDR3: TGTGCCAGCAGGCCGGGACTAGCGGTCTACGAGCAGTACTTC.

V usage is TRBV28 and J usage is TRBJ2-4; TRBD2 aligns across 10 bases. From germline, CDR1 is MDHEN and CDR2 SYDVKM. V lost 6 bases and J lost 12; bases outside the gene matches: 14. This CDR3 comprises 15 residues. CDR3 in amino acids: CASSSSLAGVVGQYF. In nucleotides, the CDR3 is TGTGCCAGCAGCTCCTCTCTAGCGGGGGTCGTTGGTCAGTACTTC.

To note about this clone: At one end the junction does not follow the germline gene, possibly because of a read error. This chain uses TRBV7-7 with TRBJ2-3; 14 bases map to TRBD2. CDR3 length: 17 amino acids. CDR1 is SSHAT and CDR2 is FNYEAQ in the germline V gene (reference sequence). In nucleotides, the CDR3 is TGTGCTAGCAGCCCGAGACTAGCGGGAGGGACCACAGATACGCAGTATTTT. The encoded protein is CASSPRLAGGTTDTQYF.

The chain is built from TRBV6-1 and TRBJ1-2; maybe TRBD1 (5 bases). V was pared by 4 bases and J by 3 bases, with 9 bases between. Looked up from germline, CDR1 is MNHNS and CDR2 is SASEGT. This CDR3 region has 13 residues. The CDR3 sequence: CASSATQDYGYTF. The CDR3 DNA sequence: TGTGCCAGCAGTGCTACACAGGACTATGGCTACACCTTC.

The chain recombines TRBV27 with TRBJ2-1; 12 bases are a match to TRBD2. V lost 6 bases and J lost 9; bases outside the gene matches: 15. Germline V CDR1 and CDR2: MNHEY, SMNVEV (reference sequence). The CDR3 consists of 17 residues. The CDR3 loop reads CASSPPGGASGRGEQFF. CDR3 sequence (DNA): TGTGCCAGCAGCCCACCCGGGGGGGCTAGCGGGAGGGGTGAGCAGTTCTTC.

This clone occurred once. This chain joins TRBV5-1 and TRBJ1-2, with TRBD1 matching 8 bases. CDR1 and CDR2 from the germline V gene are SGHRS and YFSETQ. The CDR3 runs to 14 residues. The J segment lost 5 bases and the V segment lost 7 bases, leaving 10 bases of the junction unmatched. CDR3 loop: CASDTGDRMYGYTF. Here the CDR3 DNA reads TGCGCCAGCGATACTGGGGACAGGATGTATGGCTACACCTTC.

This chain connects TRBV9 to TRBJ2-3; 11 bases are shared with TRBD2. There are 17 residues in the CDR3. The V gene's germline CDR1 is SGDLS and CDR2 YYNGEE. V gave up 4 bases and J gave up 3 bases; unmatched junction bases: 10. This chain's CDR3 is CASSRGRLAGGTDTQYF. The CDR3 DNA reads as TGTGCCAGCAGCAGAGGCCGGCTAGCGGGAGGAACAGATACGCAGTATTTT.

The rearrangement joins TRBV7-2 to TRBJ2-2, with D hard to call. Germline-derived CDR1 and CDR2 are SGHTA and FQGNSA. With 5 bases removed from V and 4 bases from J, the gap between germline ends came to 14 bases. The CDR3 extends over 15 amino acids. CDR3 sequence: CASSEPRFGTGELFF. CDR3 nucleotides: TGTGCCAGCAGCGAACCCCGGTTTGGCACCGGGGAGCTGTTTTTT.